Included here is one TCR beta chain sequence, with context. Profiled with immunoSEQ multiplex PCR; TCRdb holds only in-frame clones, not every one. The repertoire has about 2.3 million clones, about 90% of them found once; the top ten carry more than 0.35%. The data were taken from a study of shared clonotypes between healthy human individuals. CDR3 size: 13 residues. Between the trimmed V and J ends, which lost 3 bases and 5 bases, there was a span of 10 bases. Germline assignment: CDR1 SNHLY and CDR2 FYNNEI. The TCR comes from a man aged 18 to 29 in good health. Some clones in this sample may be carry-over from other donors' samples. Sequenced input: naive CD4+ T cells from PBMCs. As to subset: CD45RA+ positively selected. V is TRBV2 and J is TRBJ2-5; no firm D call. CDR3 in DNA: TGTGCCAGCAGTGAGGAGCGCCGCGAGACCCAGTACTTC. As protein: CASSEERRETQYF.